The 23 T cell receptor beta chains in this list originate from one sample, sequenced in a study of T cell responses to AZD1222 COVID-19 vaccine. This table comes from immunoSEQ multiplex PCR, and its TCRdb copy is limited to in-frame clones, with some not included. The table has 120,000 to 150,000 clones, about 90% seen once; the top ten hold around 5.5%. Here the sequenced sample was peripheral blood, taken on day 0 of AZD1222 vaccination. All receptors derive from an adult in good health.

The V and J genes are TRBV18 and TRBJ1-4, with D possibly being TRBD1 (5 bases). The length of the CDR3 is 18 residues. The germline CDR1 and CDR2 sequences are KGHSH and LQKENI. The V end lost 1 base, the J end lost 0 bases, and 15 bases lay between the germline ends. CDR3 nucleotides: TGTGCCAGCTCACCACTCGTCCCGGGGGGTGCAACTAATGAAAAACTGTTTTTT. The encoded protein is CASSPLVPGGATNEKLFF. Using reference TRBV18 and TRBJ1-4 for the parts outside the CDR3, the full variable domain is NAGVMQNPRHLVRRRGQEARLRCSPMKGHSHVYWYRQLPEEGLKFMVYLQKENIIDESGMPKERFSAEFPKEGPSILRIQQVVRGDSAAYFCASSPLVPGGATNEKLFFGSGTQLSVL.

This rearrangement joins TRBV18 to TRBJ1-1; the D gene is possibly TRBD1 (5 bases). This CDR3 region has 14 residues. The V gene's germline CDR1 is KGHSH and CDR2 LQKENI. Trimming cost V 1 base and J 2 bases, with 8 bases left between them. The CDR3 loop reads CASSPQGENTEAFF. The CDR3 region has the DNA TGTGCCAGCTCACCACAAGGGGAAAACACTGAAGCTTTCTTT.

This chain joins TRBV9 and TRBJ2-3, with no clear D. With 4 bases removed from V and 6 bases from J, the gap between germline ends came to 15 bases. Germline-derived CDR1 and CDR2 are SGDLS and YYNGEE. CDR3 length equals 14 residues. CDR3 protein: CASSPGLLLDTQYF. The CDR3 DNA reads as TGTGCCAGCAGCCCTGGCCTTCTCCTGGATACGCAGTATTTT.

The CDR3: CASSSRPSNNEQFF. CDR3 DNA: TGTGCCAGCAGCTCCCGGCCATCTAACAATGAGCAGTTCTTC. V is TRBV7-2 and J is TRBJ2-1; D not certain. This CDR3 has 14 amino acids. V was clipped by 4 bases and J by 5 bases, with 12 bases between them. The germline V gene encodes CDR1 SGHTA and CDR2 FQGNSA. The full variable domain, its missing parts supplied by reference TRBV7-2 and TRBJ2-1, is GAGVSQSPSNKVTEKGKDVELRCDPISGHTALYWYRQSLGQGLEFLIYFQGNSAPDKSGLPSDRFSAERTGGSVSTLTIQRTQQEDSAVYLCASSSRPSNNEQFFGPGTRLTVL.

This clone was counted a few times. This rearrangement joins TRBV5-4 to TRBJ2-3; no reliable D call. The CDR3 sequence is 15 residues long. Germline assignment: CDR1 SGHNT and CDR2 YYREEE (reference sequence). V lost 4 bases and J 0 bases, leaving 12 bases between the germline ends. Here the CDR3 reads CASSLRTASTDTQYF. The CDR3 coding sequence is TGTGCCAGCAGCCTGCGGACGGCTAGCACAGATACGCAGTATTTT. Full variable domain (outside the CDR3, taken from reference TRBV5-4 and TRBJ2-3): ETGVTQSPTHLIKTRGQQVTLRCSSQSGHNTVSWYQQALGQGPQFIFQYYREEENGRGNFPPRFSGLQFPNYSSELNVNALELDDSALYLCASSLRTASTDTQYFGPGTRLTVL.

Only one count was recorded for this clone. The chain carries TRBV6-2 or TRBV6-3 and TRBJ2-7; 7 nucleotides line up with TRBD1. Germline values: CDR1 MNHEY, CDR2 SVGEGT. CDR3 length: 16 residues. V was pared by 5 bases and J by 0 bases, with 10 bases of the junction left unmatched. CDR3 coding DNA: TGTGCCAGCAGTCGCTCTCAAGACAGGGCCTCCTACGAGCAGTACTTC. This codes for CASSRSQDRASYEQYF.

The chain has TRBV5-4 and TRBJ1-2; D is unresolved. Germline V CDR1 and CDR2: SGHNT, YYREEE (reference sequence). Between the trimmed V and J ends, which lost 4 bases and 2 bases, there was a span of 18 bases. The CDR3 length is 16 residues. The CDR3 DNA reads TGTGCCAGCAGCCAAGACCCACGGGTGTCCAACTATGGCTACACCTTC. It specifies CASSQDPRVSNYGYTF. The whole variable domain, filled in from reference TRBV5-4 and TRBJ1-2, reads ETGVTQSPTHLIKTRGQQVTLRCSSQSGHNTVSWYQQALGQGPQFIFQYYREEENGRGNFPPRFSGLQFPNYSSELNVNALELDDSALYLCASSQDPRVSNYGYTFGSGTRLTVV.

V usage is TRBV27 and J usage is TRBJ1-5; the D gene is possibly TRBD1 (6 bases). CDR1 and CDR2 from the germline V gene are MNHEY and SMNVEV (reference sequence). Trimming removed 5 bases at V and 3 bases at J, with 17 bases between. The CDR3 length is 16 residues. CDR3 DNA sequence: TGTGCCAGCAGTCCCTCCCCGACAGGTAACAATCAGCCCCAGCATTTT. Protein product: CASSPSPTGNNQPQHF.

The table lists this clone with a count of one. This rearrangement joins TRBV28 to TRBJ2-6; D uncertain. The ends were cut back, 8 bases at V and 4 bases at J, with 6 bases in the middle. Germline CDR1 reads MDHEN; CDR2 reads SYDVKM. The CDR3 is 12 amino acids. This chain's CDR3 is CASEVGANVLTF. CDR3 in DNA: TGTGCCAGCGAGGTGGGGGCCAACGTCCTGACTTTC.

The chain has TRBV4-3 and TRBJ2-5, with 7 bases fitting TRBD2. The V and J ends lost 5 bases and 5 bases, in that order; junction bases with no gene match: 8. CDR3 length: 14 amino acids. The germline gives CDR1 LGHNA, CDR2 YSLEER. The CDR3 region is CASSSRRGVETQYF. The CDR3 region has the DNA TGCGCCAGCAGCTCCCGCCGGGGGGTGGAGACCCAGTACTTC.

The chain combines TRBV27 with TRBJ1-4; no definite D call. V lost 2 bases and J 0 bases, leaving 7 bases between the germline ends. This CDR3 is 15 amino acids long. Germline V lookup: CDR1 MNHEY, CDR2 SMNVEV (reference sequence). Here the CDR3 DNA reads TGTGCCAGCAGTTTAGGAGTTGCAACTAATGAAAAACTGTTTTTT. Its translation is CASSLGVATNEKLFF.

The chain links TRBV6-5 to TRBJ1-5; no clear D. The CDR3 spans 12 residues. V gave up 11 bases and J gave up 3 bases, with 11 bases separating them. The germline gives CDR1 MNHEY, CDR2 SVGAGI. CDR3 bases: TGTGCCGGTCGATCGGCCAATCAGCCCCAGCATTTT. It codes for CAGRSANQPQHF.

The chain carries TRBV4-1 and TRBJ2-2; 7 bases fit TRBD2. The trim removed 5 bases at V and 5 bases at J, leaving 8 bases unmatched. Germline CDR1 is MGHRA and CDR2 is YSYEKL. The CDR3 is 15 amino acids. The chain's CDR3 is CASSGTGGPTGELFF. DNA for the CDR3: TGCGCCAGCAGCGGGACGGGAGGCCCGACCGGGGAGCTGTTTTTT.

The CDR3 region is CASSSNPGTDIYEQYF. Here the CDR3 DNA reads TGTGCCAGCAGTTCTAACCCCGGGACAGACATCTACGAGCAGTACTTC. The chain couples TRBV11-1 to TRBJ2-7; 7 bases agree with TRBD1. The CDR3 extends over 16 amino acids. Germline CDR1 is SGHAT and CDR2 is FQDESV (reference sequence). J was trimmed by 3 bases and V by 6 bases; bases with no gene match: 14.

The chain carries TRBV4-1 and TRBJ2-3; TRBD2 agrees at 16 bases. V lost 4 bases and J lost 3; bases outside the gene matches: 10. In germline, CDR1 is MGHRA, CDR2 YSYEKL. This CDR3 is 19 amino acids long. CDR3 DNA sequence: TGCGCCAGCAGCCCGGGACTAGCGGGAGGGCCGAGAGGGACAGATACGCAGTATTTT. Translating gives CASSPGLAGGPRGTDTQYF.

J is TRBJ1-4 and V is TRBV12-3 or TRBV12-4; no reliable D call. V lost 6 bases to trimming and J lost 4 bases, with 6 bases between them. CDR3 length: 12 residues. The CDR3 is CASRHFNEKLFF. CDR3 DNA sequence: TGTGCCAGCAGACACTTTAATGAAAAACTGTTTTTT.

The chain recombines TRBV5-1 with TRBJ1-2; a weak D match, TRBD1 (5 bases). The germline CDR1 and CDR2 sequences are SGHRS and YFSETQ. The germline V and J ends were trimmed by 3 bases and 3 bases, with 12 bases remaining between them. The CDR3 contains 14 residues. In DNA form, the CDR3 reads TGCGCCAGCAGCTCAATCCGGGGGGACTATGGCTACACCTTC. Translated: CASSSIRGDYGYTF.

V gene TRBV10-3 combines with J gene TRBJ1-1; 11 bases match TRBD1. This CDR3 spans 15 amino acids. V trimming: 11 bases; J trimming: 1 base; junction bases outside the gene matches: 9. Germline assignment: CDR1 ENHRY and CDR2 SYGVKD. The CDR3 DNA reads as TGTGCCGTAAACCGGGACAGGGGGTCGAACACTGAAGCTTTCTTT. This gives the protein CAVNRDRGSNTEAFF.

This chain connects TRBV4-2 to TRBJ2-7, with D hard to call. V shed 3 bases and J shed 3 bases, with 15 bases lying between them. Germline V gene data show CDR1 as LGHNA and CDR2 as YNFKEQ. The CDR3 consists of 15 residues. The CDR3 protein is CASSHSNADHYEQYF. Here the CDR3 DNA reads TGTGCCAGCAGCCATTCCAATGCGGATCACTACGAGCAGTACTTC.

The chain uses TRBV28 and TRBJ1-1; no firm D call. Between the trimmed V and J ends, which lost 6 bases and 0 bases, there was a span of 11 bases. Germline-derived CDR1 and CDR2 are MDHEN and SYDVKM. The CDR3 is 14 amino acids. For the CDR3, the DNA is TGTGCCAGCAGCTCACAGTTCATGAACACTGAAGCTTTCTTT. The encoded protein is CASSSQFMNTEAFF. Together with reference TRBV28 and TRBJ1-1, the CDR3 gives the full variable domain: DVKVTQSSRYLVKRTGEKVFLECVQDMDHENMFWYRQDPGLGLRLIYFSYDVKMKEKGDIPEGYSVSREKKERFSLILESASTNQTSMYLCASSSQFMNTEAFFGQGTRLTVV.

This chain connects TRBV16 to TRBJ1-5; D might be TRBD1 (6 bases). The ends were cut back, 4 bases at V and 1 base at J, with 17 bases in the middle. Per germline, CDR1 KGHSY and CDR2 FQNENV. This CDR3 contains 17 residues. This CDR3 is CASSLRRGTLSNQPQHF. CDR3 sequence (DNA): TGTGCCAGCAGCCTCAGACGTGGGACACTCAGCAATCAGCCCCAGCATTTT. Supplemented by reference TRBV16 and TRBJ1-5, the full variable domain reads GEEVAQTPKHLVRGEGQKAKLYCAPIKGHSYVFWYQQVLKNEFKFLISFQNENVFDETGMPKERFSAKCLPNSPCSLEIQATKLEDSAVYFCASSLRRGTLSNQPQHFGDGTRLSIL.

The gene calls are TRBV5-6 and TRBJ2-3; D call uncertain. Trimming stripped 3 bases from V and 5 bases from J, with 16 bases between. CDR1 and CDR2 from the germline V gene are SGHDT and YYEEEE. The CDR3 runs to 15 residues. The CDR3 reads CASSSILGSIDTQYF. In DNA, the CDR3 is TGTGCCAGCAGCTCTATCCTAGGGTCTATAGATACGCAGTATTTT.

The V call is TRBV15, the J call TRBJ1-3; 7 bases agree with TRBD1. Germline V gene data show CDR1 as LNHNV and CDR2 as YYDKDF (reference sequence). V was pared by 2 bases and J by 2 bases, with 3 bases of the junction left unmatched. The CDR3 spans 15 residues. For the CDR3, the DNA is TGTGCCACCAGCAGAAAGGGGACAGCTGGAAACACCATATATTTT. Translating gives CATSRKGTAGNTIYF.